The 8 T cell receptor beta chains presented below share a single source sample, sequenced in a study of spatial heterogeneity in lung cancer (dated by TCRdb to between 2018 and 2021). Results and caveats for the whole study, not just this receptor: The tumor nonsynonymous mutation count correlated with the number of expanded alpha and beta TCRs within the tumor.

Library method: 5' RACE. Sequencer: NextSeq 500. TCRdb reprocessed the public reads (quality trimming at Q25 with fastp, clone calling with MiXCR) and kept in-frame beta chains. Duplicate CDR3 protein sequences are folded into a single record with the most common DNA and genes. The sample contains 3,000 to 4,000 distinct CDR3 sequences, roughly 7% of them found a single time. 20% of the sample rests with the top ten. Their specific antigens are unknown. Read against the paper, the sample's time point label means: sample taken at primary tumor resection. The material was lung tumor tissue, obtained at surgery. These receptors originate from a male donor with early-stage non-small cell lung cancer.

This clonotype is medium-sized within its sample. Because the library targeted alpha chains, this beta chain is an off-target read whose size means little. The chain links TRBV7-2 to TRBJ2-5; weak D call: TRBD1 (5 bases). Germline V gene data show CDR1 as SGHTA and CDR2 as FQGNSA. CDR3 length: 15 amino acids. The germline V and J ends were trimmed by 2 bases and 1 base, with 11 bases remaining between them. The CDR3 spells CASSLQGMGQETQYF. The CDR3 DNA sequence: TGTGCCAGCAGCTTACAGGGTATGGGCCAAGAGACCCAGTACTTC.

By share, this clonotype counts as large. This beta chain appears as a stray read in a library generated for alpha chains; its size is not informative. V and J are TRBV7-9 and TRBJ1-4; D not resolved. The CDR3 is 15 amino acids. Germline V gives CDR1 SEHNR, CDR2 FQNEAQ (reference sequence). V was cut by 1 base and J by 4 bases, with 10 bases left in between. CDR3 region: CASSLGESSNEKLFF. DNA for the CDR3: TGTGCCAGCAGCTTAGGCGAGAGTAGTAATGAAAAACTGTTTTTT.

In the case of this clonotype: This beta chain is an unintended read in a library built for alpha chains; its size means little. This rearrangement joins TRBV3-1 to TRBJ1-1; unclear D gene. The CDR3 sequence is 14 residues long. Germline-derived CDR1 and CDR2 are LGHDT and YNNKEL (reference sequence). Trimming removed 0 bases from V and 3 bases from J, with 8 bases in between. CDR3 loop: CASSQDGHHTEAFF. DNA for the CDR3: TGTGCCAGCAGCCAAGATGGCCACCACACTGAAGCTTTCTTT.

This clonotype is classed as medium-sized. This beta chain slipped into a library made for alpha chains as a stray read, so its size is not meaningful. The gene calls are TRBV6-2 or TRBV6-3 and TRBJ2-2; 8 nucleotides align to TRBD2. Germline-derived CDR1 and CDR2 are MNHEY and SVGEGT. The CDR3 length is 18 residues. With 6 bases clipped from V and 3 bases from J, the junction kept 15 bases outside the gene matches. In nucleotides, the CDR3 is TGTGCCAGCAGCACCCAAAGATACGGGAGGGTCGACACCGGGGAGCTGTTTTTT. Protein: CASSTQRYGRVDTGELFF.

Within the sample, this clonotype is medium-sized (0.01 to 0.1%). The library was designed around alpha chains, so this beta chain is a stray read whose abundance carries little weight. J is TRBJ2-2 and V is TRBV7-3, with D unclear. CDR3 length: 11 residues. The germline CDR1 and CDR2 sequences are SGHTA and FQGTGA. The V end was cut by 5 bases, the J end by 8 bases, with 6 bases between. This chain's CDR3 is CASSGGGELFF. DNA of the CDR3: TGTGCCAGCAGCGGCGGAGGGGAGCTGTTTTTT.

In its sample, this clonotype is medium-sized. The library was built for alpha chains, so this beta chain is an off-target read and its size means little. For the CDR3, the DNA is TGTGCCAGCAGCCGGGGATCCACTTATGGCTACACCTTC. Residues: CASSRGSTYGYTF. The chain has TRBV7-2 and TRBJ1-2; the D is unclear. Per the germline V gene, CDR1 is SGHTA and CDR2 is FQGNSA. The ends were cut back, 5 bases at V and 5 bases at J, with 12 bases in the middle. The CDR3 runs 13 residues.

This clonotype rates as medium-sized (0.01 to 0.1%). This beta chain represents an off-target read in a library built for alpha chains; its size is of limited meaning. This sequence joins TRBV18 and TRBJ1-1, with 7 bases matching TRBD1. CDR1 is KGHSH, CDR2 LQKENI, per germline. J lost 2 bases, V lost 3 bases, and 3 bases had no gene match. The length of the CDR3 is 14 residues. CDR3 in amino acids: CASSPRTGNTEAFF. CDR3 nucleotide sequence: TGTGCCAGCTCACCCCGGACAGGAAACACTGAAGCTTTCTTT.

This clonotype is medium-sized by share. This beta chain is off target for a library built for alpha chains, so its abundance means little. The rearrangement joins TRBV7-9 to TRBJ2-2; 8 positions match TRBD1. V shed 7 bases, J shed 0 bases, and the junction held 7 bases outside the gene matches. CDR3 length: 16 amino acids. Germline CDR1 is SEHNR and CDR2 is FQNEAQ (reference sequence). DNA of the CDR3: TGTGCCAGCACACGCCCAGGGGGCGCGAACACCGGGGAGCTGTTTTTT. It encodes CASTRPGGANTGELFF. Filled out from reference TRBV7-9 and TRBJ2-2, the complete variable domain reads DTGVSQNPRHKITKRGQNVTFRCDPISEHNRLYWYRQTLGQGPEFLTYFQNEAQLEKSRLLSDRFSAERPKGSFSTLEIQRTEQGDSAMYLCASTRPGGANTGELFFGEGSRLTVL.